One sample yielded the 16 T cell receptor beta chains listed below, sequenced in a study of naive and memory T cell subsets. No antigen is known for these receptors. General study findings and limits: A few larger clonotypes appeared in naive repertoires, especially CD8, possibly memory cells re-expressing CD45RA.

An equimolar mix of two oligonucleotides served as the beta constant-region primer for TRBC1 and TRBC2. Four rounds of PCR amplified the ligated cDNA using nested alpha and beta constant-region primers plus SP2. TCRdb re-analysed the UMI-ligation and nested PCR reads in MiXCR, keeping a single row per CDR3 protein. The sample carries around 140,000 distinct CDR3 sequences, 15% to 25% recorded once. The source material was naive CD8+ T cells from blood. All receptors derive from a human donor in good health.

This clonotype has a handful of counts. The CDR3 here is CSALRDSNEQFF. Here the CDR3 DNA reads TGCAGCGCTCTCCGGGACAGTAATGAGCAGTTCTTC. This sequence joins TRBV29-1 and TRBJ2-1, with 7 nucleotides matching TRBD1. The CDR3 extends over 12 amino acids. Trimming cost V 7 bases and J 7 bases; bases outside gene matches: 7. Germline loops: CDR1 SQVTM, CDR2 ANQGSEA.

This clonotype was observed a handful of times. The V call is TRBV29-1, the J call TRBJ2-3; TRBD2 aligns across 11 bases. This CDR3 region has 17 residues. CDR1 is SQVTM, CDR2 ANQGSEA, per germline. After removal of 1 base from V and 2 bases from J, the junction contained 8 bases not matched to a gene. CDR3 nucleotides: TGCAGCGTTGAAGTGGGACTAGCGGCTTCTACCACAGATACGCAGTATTTT. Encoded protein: CSVEVGLAASTTDTQYF.

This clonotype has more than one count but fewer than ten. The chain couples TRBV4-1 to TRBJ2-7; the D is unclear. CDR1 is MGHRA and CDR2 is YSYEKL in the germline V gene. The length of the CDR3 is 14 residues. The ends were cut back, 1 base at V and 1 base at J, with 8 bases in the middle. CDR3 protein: CASSQVTDSYEQYF. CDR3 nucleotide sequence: TGCGCCAGCAGCCAAGTAACGGATTCCTACGAGCAGTACTTC.

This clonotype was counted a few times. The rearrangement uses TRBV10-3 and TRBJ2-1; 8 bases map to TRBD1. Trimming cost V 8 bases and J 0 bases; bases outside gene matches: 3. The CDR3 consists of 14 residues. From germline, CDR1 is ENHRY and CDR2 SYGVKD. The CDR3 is CAIAGQGSYNEQFF. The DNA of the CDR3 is TGTGCCATCGCTGGACAGGGCTCCTACAATGAGCAGTTCTTC.

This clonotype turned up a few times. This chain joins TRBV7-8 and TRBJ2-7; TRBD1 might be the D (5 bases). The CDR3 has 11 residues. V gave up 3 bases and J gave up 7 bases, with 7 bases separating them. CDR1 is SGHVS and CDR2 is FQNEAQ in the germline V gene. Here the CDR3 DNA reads TGTGCCAGCAGCTTGACAGCTGAGCAGTACTTC. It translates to CASSLTAEQYF.

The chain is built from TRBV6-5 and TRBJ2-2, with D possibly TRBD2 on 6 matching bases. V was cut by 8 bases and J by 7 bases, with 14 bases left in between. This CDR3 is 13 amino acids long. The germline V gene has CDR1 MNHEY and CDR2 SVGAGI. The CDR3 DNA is TGTGCCAGCGGCAGCGGGCGGGGCGGGGAGCTGTTTTTT. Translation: CASGSGRGGELFF.

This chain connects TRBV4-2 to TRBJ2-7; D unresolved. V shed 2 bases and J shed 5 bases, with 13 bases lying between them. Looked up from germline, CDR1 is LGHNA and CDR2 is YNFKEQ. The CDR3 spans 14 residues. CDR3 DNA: TGTGCCAGCAGCCAAATGACTTCACCCGACGAGCAGTACTTC. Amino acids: CASSQMTSPDEQYF.

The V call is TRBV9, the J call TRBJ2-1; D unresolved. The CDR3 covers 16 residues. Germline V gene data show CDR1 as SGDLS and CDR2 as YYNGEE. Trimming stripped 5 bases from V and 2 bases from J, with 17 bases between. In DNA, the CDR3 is TGTGCCAGCAGGACCGGCCTCCAAACGCCCTACAATGAGCAGTTCTTC. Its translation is CASRTGLQTPYNEQFF.

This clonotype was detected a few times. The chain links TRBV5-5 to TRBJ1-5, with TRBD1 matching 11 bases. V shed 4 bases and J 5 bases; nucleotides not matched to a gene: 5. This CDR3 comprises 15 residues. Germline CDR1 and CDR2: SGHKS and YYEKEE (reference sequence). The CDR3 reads CASSLRTGGDQPQHF. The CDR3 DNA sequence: TGTGCCAGCAGCCTTAGGACAGGGGGCGATCAGCCCCAGCATTTT.

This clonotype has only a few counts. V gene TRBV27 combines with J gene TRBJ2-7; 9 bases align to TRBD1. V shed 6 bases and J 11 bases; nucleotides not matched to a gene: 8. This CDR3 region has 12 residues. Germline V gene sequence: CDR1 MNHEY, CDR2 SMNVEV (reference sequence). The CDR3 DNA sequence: TGTGCCAGCAGCGACAGGGGGTACCGCGAGTACTTC. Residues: CASSDRGYREYF.

In nucleotides, the CDR3 is TGCAGATCCACTCCAGGGGCTTTTGGCTACACCTTC. It is translated as CRSTPGAFGYTF. This chain connects TRBV20-1 to TRBJ1-2, with D perhaps matching TRBD1 (6 bases). The CDR3 runs 12 residues. Germline CDR1 DFQATT, CDR2 SNEGSKA (reference sequence).

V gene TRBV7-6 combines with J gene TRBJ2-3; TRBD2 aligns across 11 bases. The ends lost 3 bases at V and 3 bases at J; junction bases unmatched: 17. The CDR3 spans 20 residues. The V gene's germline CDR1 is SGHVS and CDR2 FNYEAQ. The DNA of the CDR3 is TGTGCCAGCAGCTTCGGGGCAATCGATCCTAGCGGGAGGCCTACAGATACGCAGTATTTT. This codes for CASSFGAIDPSGRPTDTQYF.

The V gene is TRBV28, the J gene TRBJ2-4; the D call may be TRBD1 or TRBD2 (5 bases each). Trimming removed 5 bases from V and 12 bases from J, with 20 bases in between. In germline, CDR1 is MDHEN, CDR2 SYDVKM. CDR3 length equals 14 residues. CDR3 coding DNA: TGTGCCAGCAGTGTCACTACCGGGGCCTGGAATCAGTACTTC. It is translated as CASSVTTGAWNQYF.

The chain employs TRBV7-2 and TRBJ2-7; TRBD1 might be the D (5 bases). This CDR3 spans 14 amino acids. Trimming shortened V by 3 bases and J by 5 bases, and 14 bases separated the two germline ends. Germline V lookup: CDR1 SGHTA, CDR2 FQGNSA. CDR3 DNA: TGTGCCAGCAGCTTCTGGGGCTCCGGTAACGAGCAGTACTTC. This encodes CASSFWGSGNEQYF.

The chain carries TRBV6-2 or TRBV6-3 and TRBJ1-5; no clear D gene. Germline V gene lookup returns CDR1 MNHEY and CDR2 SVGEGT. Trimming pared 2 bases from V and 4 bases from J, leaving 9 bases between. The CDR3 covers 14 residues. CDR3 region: CASSYRSENQPQHF. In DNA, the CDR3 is TGTGCCAGCAGTTACCGTTCGGAGAATCAGCCCCAGCATTTT.

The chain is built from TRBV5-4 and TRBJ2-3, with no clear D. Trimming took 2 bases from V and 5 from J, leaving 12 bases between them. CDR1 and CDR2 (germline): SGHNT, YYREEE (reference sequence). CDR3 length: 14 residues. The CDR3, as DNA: TGTGCCAGCAGCTTTGCCTCCATCGGAGATACGCAGTATTTT. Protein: CASSFASIGDTQYF.